This TCR beta chain was found in a study of T cell responses to AZD1222 COVID-19 vaccine. Study-wide results and caveats: White British ancestry dominated among donors, who included more females, and clonal diversity was possibly underestimated. Repertoires were sampled only after the peak T cell response.

Remarks on this clone: Its antigen is unidentified.

TCRdb's copy holds only in-frame clones and misses some; the assay was immunoSEQ multiplex PCR. This table has roughly 60,000 clones, 60% to 85% appearing once. The CDR3 runs to 15 residues. V was trimmed by 3 bases and J by 7 bases, leaving 19 bases between them. Germline V CDR1 and CDR2: LGHNA, YSLEER. The gene calls are TRBV4-3 and TRBJ2-7, with D possibly TRBD2 on 5 matching bases. The TCR comes from an adult who received the AZD1222 COVID-19 vaccine. The sequencing here drew on peripheral blood, taken 28 days after the second AZD1222 dose. For the CDR3, the DNA is TGCGCCAGCAGCCATGTACGGGGAGCCTTTCGGGAGCAGTACTTC. It is translated as CASSHVRGAFREQYF.